This T cell receptor beta chain was observed in a study of T cells in Graves' hyperthyroidism and ophthalmopathy. In the study overall: Specimen type is peripheral blood, collected at initial diagnosis prior to any treatment.

Between the trimmed V and J ends, which lost 2 bases and 4 bases, there was a span of 11 bases. The CDR3 is made up of 15 amino acids. This clonotype was counted at least ten times. The CDR3 regions of TCR beta were amplified from RNA transcripts. Using the HTBI primer set, a first-round RT-PCR was run on the TCR CDR3. Each CDR3 protein gets one entry after TCRdb re-called the multiplex PCR reads with MiXCR. The sample records some 440,000 distinct CDR3 sequences, around 16% being singletons. The hyperthyroidism was newly diagnosed and had lasted under 2 months; the patients were aged 18 to 65. The PBMCs were sourced from fresh peripheral blood (about 10 ml).

The origin of this receptor is a woman between 18 and 29 years old with Graves' hyperthyroidism. The rearrangement uses TRBV12-3 or TRBV12-4 and TRBJ2-2; a weak D match, TRBD2 (6 bases). Sequencing was done on a sample of blood. The CDR3 DNA reads TGTGCCAGCAGTTTAAGGAGGGTTCCCACCGGGGAGCTGTTTTTT. Translation gives CASSLRRVPTGELFF.